One and the same sample provided the 10 T cell receptor beta chains below, sequenced in a study of blood T cell repertoires in COVID-19. Generated by immunoSEQ multiplex PCR, the TCRdb table keeps only in-frame clones and is missing some. The sample contains 200,000 to 250,000 clones, around three quarters of which appear only once. Material: peripheral blood. All receptors derive from a woman between 70 and 85 years old with acute or convalescent COVID-19.

The chain has TRBV10-1 and TRBJ1-1; tentatively, D is TRBD1 (6 bases). CDR1 is WNHNN, CDR2 SYGVQD, per germline (reference sequence). This CDR3 comprises 14 residues. V gave up 2 bases and J gave up 4 bases, with 11 bases separating them. The CDR3 protein is CASSERGKTTEAFF. The CDR3 region has the DNA TGCGCCAGCAGTGAGAGGGGGAAGACCACTGAAGCTTTCTTT.

CDR3 coding DNA: TGTGCCAGCAGTTTGAACGTCCGGGACAGGGGGACAACTAATGAAAAACTGTTTTTT. Translated: CASSLNVRDRGTTNEKLFF. This rearrangement joins TRBV28 to TRBJ1-4, with 11 bases fitting TRBD1. Trimming took 3 bases from V and 0 from J; bases not matched to a gene: 9. The CDR3 is 19 amino acids. Germline V lookup: CDR1 MDHEN, CDR2 SYDVKM.

The chain's CDR3 is CAISGGRDRGQGYTF. The CDR3 region has the DNA TGTGCCATCAGTGGTGGTCGTGACAGGGGACAGGGCTACACCTTC. This chain uses TRBV10-3 with TRBJ1-2; 8 nucleotides agree with TRBD1. The CDR3 has 15 amino acids. CDR1 is ENHRY and CDR2 is SYGVKD in the germline V gene. With V trimmed by 4 bases and J by 8 bases, 12 bases remained unmatched.

The chain recombines TRBV21-1 with TRBJ1-4; the table assigns TRBD1, which was not confirmed against the DNA. TRBV21-1 is deemed a pseudogene. The CDR3 has 13 amino acids. The CDR3 is CASSGGSGGKLFF. CDR3 bases: TGTGCCAGCAGCGGAGGCTCAGGGGGAAAACTGTTTTTT.

CDR3 DNA: TGTGCCAGTAGGGCCCGTGCAGAGGCGTATAGCAATCAGCCCCAGCATTTT. Encoded protein: CASRARAEAYSNQPQHF. This rearrangement joins TRBV19 to TRBJ1-5; D unresolved. Trimming pared 6 bases from V and 0 bases from J, leaving 18 bases between. CDR1 LNHDA and CDR2 SQIVND come from the germline V gene (reference sequence). The CDR3 extends over 17 amino acids.

The CDR3 protein is CASSLGIGQGSMYEQYF. The CDR3, as DNA: TGTGCCAGCTCTCTGGGTATCGGACAGGGCTCGATGTACGAGCAGTACTTC. This sequence joins TRBV18 and TRBJ2-7, with 8 bases aligning to TRBD1. V lost 6 bases, J lost 4 bases, and 17 bases stayed unmatched. The germline V gene has CDR1 KGHSH and CDR2 LQKENI. The CDR3 covers 17 residues.

The V and J genes are TRBV12-2 and TRBJ2-5; the DNA was not used to check the table's D call, TRBD2. TRBV12-2 is a known pseudogene. This CDR3 contains 20 residues. CDR3 sequence reads: CASRLPEPRLAGGAQETQYF. DNA of the CDR3: TGTGCAAGTCGCTTACCCGAGCCCCGACTAGCGGGAGGGGCACAAGAGACCCAGTACTTC.

The V call is TRBV3-1 (or the pseudogene TRBV3-2), the J call TRBJ2-1; D is uncertain. The length of the CDR3 is 13 residues. Trimming shortened V by 1 base and J by 6 bases, and 7 bases separated the two germline ends. CDR1 and CDR2 (germline): LGHDT, YNNKEL (reference sequence). CDR3 nucleotide sequence: TGTGCCAGCAGCCAAGTTTTGAGCAATGAGCAGTTCTTC. Translated, it gives CASSQVLSNEQFF.

The chain has TRBV9 and TRBJ2-3; D might be TRBD2 (6 bases). CDR3 length: 15 residues. Trimming removed 0 bases at V and 0 bases at J, with 8 bases between. Germline CDR1 SGDLS, CDR2 YYNGEE. In DNA, the CDR3 is TGTGCCAGCAGCGTAGCGGGGACTAGCACAGATACGCAGTATTTT. It is translated as CASSVAGTSTDTQYF.

This sequence joins TRBV28 and TRBJ2-7, with a possible D match to TRBD1 (6 bases). The length of the CDR3 is 15 residues. V was clipped by 6 bases and J by 0 bases, with 15 bases between them. Germline V lookup: CDR1 MDHEN, CDR2 SYDVKM. The CDR3 DNA is TGTGCCAGCAGCTTGACAGGTTTTTCCTCCTACGAGCAGTACTTC. Translation: CASSLTGFSSYEQYF.